Described below is a single T cell receptor beta chain sequence and its context. Its antigen is unknown. The record has no base qualities; no much larger clone is one base away. The data belong to a study of cytomegalovirus exposure and HLA in healthy donors (dated by TCRdb to about 2017). About the full investigation: An earlier analysis of a few hundred of the donors reported approximately 280 Gb of sequence data and 90 million to 120 million unique TCR beta sequences obtained from about 180 million T cells. The study aimed to test whether signatures of past pathogen exposure could be identified by cataloging public T cell receptors. A later analysis re-analyzed previously published TCR beta repertoires from roughly 690 donors and added high-resolution HLA genotyping to study TCR occurrence patterns. The study profiled the T cell repertoires of under 850 subjects by immunosequencing and related them to cytomegalovirus serostatus. Approximately 330 gigabases of sequencing data and roughly 81 million unique TCR sequences made up an early release that covered nearly 650 HLA-typed donors. Among around 400 genotyped donors of the cohort, an average of roughly 230,000 unique TCR beta nucleotide sequences was sequenced per donor, of which roughly 18% were non-productive. Genome-wide SNP genotypes for about 55% of the roughly 670 donors were used in a later genetic analysis, which treated that subset as a discovery cohort. Besides the first cohort of 666 subjects, a separate validation cohort made up of roughly 120 different subjects was used. Every repertoire in the discovery cohort had been generated on one and the same sequencing platform. The number of donors typed differed by locus, with about 629-630 for A, B, C, DRB1 and DQB1, 522 for DQA1, 600 to 610 for DPA1, and about 450 for DPB1. Rather than drawing on any new phenotypic data, the later analysis identified candidate immune exposures from TCR beta sequences and the way those sequences occurred across donors. To predict cytomegalovirus infection status, the study brought together high-throughput TCR immunosequencing, statistical association of individual TCRs with disease status, and machine learning. Roughly 5 DR-DQ haplotypes were treated as single units for association and clustering because of strong linkage in the cohort. Alongside the repertoire data, information on donor age, sex, ethnicity and CMV serostatus was compiled. To decide whether each TCR beta V gene segment behaved as functional or pseudogenic, an earlier analysis of approximately 590 of the donors relied on high-throughput TCR beta sequencing. The genetic ancestry cluster associated with self-reported Caucasian donors included over 65% of the 398 genotyped donors. HLA typing covered class I and class II loci at four-digit resolution.

What the research found in general, with its limitations: In an earlier analysis of about 600 of the donors, most TCR beta V segments appeared in productive rearrangements about 87% or about 30% of the time, broadly matching IMGT annotations. The authors suggested that the approach could potentially be generalized to other disease states and immunological phenotypes. A further reported finding was that TCR beta sequences accurately predicted the HLA-A and HLA-B alleles for most subjects in the first cohort. The classifier was reported to diagnose cytomegalovirus status with high specificity and sensitivity in both the original and validation cohorts. CMV serostatus was the only immune exposure information available for the cohort. A group of highly shared sequence variants was considered likely to be a technical artifact of the sequencing pipeline. A later analysis found that TCR association rates varied across HLA loci, with DRB1 alleles showing the most associated TCRs and HLA-C alleles the fewest. V-gene and J-gene trimming of TCR beta chains was associated with a missense DCLRE1C variant in a later genetic analysis, and the association was replicated in an independent cohort. A later analysis found that HLA-associated TCR beta chains were more clonally expanded and had lower generation probabilities than equally common non-associated chains. Some 16 rarely observed V segments, including chromosome 9 orphons, were excluded from the earlier analysis of about 600 of the donors because counts were too low. The presence/absence analyses assumed that sequencing depth was roughly uniform across donors, and that assumption may not be true. According to a later analysis, parvovirus B19, influenza, CMV and Epstein-Barr virus appeared linked to several top co-occurrence clusters. The 87-base-pair reads could not distinguish some IMGT-functional V segments, including TRBV6-2 and TRBV6-3, so those segments were excluded. HLA typing was unavailable for some donors at each locus, so association tests used only the typed subset. When HLA alleles, especially DR and DQ, strongly co-occurred, attributing TCR associations to individual alleles was difficult. This cohort had only TCR beta chains sequenced, and the lack of alpha or paired-chain data limited which features could be detected. A later genetic analysis reported fewer N-insertions in productive TCRs among donors in an Asian-associated ancestry cluster than the approximately 670-donor mean. A later analysis associated 15,000 to 20,000 TCR beta sequences with specific HLA alleles at a false discovery rate of 0.05. Linkage disequilibrium might explain the correlated functional status among segregating V segments, but an unknown experimental factor could not be excluded. In the study, some 160 TCR beta chains were listed as associated with cytomegalovirus. In a later analysis, most CMV-associated TCR beta chains were found to appear HLA-restricted, with HLA associations seemingly driven largely by CMV exposure. Across donors, most TCR sequences were observed very rarely, whereas some public TCRs were present in many individuals. In vitro tests confirmed that a few of the cytomegalovirus-associated TCR beta chains recognize cytomegalovirus antigens.

Sequences MDHEN (CDR1) and SYDVKM (CDR2) are obtained from the germline V gene. V loses 5 bases at its end and J loses 5 bases; junction bases beyond the gene matches: 6. The CDR3 goes from the cysteine to the phenylalanine over 14 residues. The kept DNA is CDR3 alone, 42 bases in frame from the first base. In total, roughly 670 healthy bone marrow donors made up the cohort. Cohort members were all nominally healthy when sampled, although unrecorded immune exposures were likely present. The donor tested CMV seropositive, placing the donor among the approximately 310 seropositive members of the cohort. Each donor provided a peripheral blood sample, and peripheral blood mononuclear cells were used for TCR beta sequencing. The Qiagen DNeasy Blood Extraction Kit was used to extract genomic DNA from the blood cell samples. The library was produced with the immunoSEQ multiplex PCR assay. A mixture of 60 forward primers for TCR Vbeta segments and 13 reverse primers for TCR Jbeta segments was used in the multiplex PCR. The CDR3 region of rearranged TCR beta genes was amplified from genomic DNA by a multiplex PCR assay. The amplified TCR beta libraries were sequenced on the Illumina HiSeq System as 87-base-pair reads. On the authors' methods: In a later analysis, 80 million or so unique TCR beta chains were counted across the roughly 610 repertoires, and about 10 million of these chains were shared by at least two donors. To remove PCR and sequencing errors, raw reads were error-corrected and collapsed into unique sequences using a nearest-neighbor algorithm that merged closely related sequences. Alignment of CDR3 sequences to IMGT reference sequences was used to assign V, D and J gene segments. For a sequence to be retained, a match of at least six nucleotides was required to both a V gene segment and a J gene segment. Rearrangements were called productive when the CDR3 lacked stop codons and stayed in frame with V and J; all others were non-productive. CDR3 was defined by IMGT convention, running from the second conserved V-encoded cysteine to the conserved J-encoded phenylalanine. In an earlier analysis of some 550 of the donors, sequences lacking an unambiguous match to a single V gene segment were excluded. In an earlier analysis of 587 of the donors, V segments were called functional above 56.7% productive rearrangements and were called segregating when the between-donor standard deviation exceeded 5%. To diagnose cytomegalovirus status from the catalog of TCR beta chain sequences, a statistical classification framework was built. In a later analysis, TCR nucleotide sequences were compared against IMGT/GENE-DB human TR gene sequences so that V and J genes could be assigned. A later analysis assigned CDR3 sequences and most-parsimonious VDJ recombination scenarios with the TCRdist pipeline. In a later analysis, each TCR beta chain was defined by its CDR3 amino acid sequence together with its V-gene family, and reads lacking a unique V-gene family were excluded. As a way to deal with suspected cross-contamination and a sequencing artifact, a later analysis dropped 640 or so nucleotide sequences that were highly shared and had low generation probability. A later analysis calculated a clonal expansion index for each public chain from normalized within-repertoire ranks of inferred template counts. Generation probabilities in a later analysis came from a VDJ recombination model fitted to out-of-frame rearrangements, and those results were checked against IGoR. Hypergeometric tests were used in a later analysis to score TCR-TCR, TCR-HLA and TCR-CMV co-occurrence, with a repertoire-size bias correction applied to the TCR pairs. A later analysis estimated false discovery rates by permuting HLA or CMV assignments 20 times. In a later analysis, co-occurring TCRs were grouped with DBSCAN, and TCRdist sequence similarity was added when clustering was performed within HLA-allele-positive subsets. For co-occurrence clustering, repertoires with fewer than 30,000 or more than 120,000 public chains were excluded, along with five repertoires with anomalous nucleotide sharing. The source is immuneACCESS, and TCRdb retained only in-frame sequences with V and J called. Part of the clones is not carried over; for the studies checked, unresolved V genes explain less than half of this, and the remainder is unexplained. The V and J calls and clone size were taken over from that table, and D and trimming were inferred from the DNA. The sample table contains approximately 80,000 clones; only one count was recorded for 65% to 80% of them. The ten largest clones take up 11% of the sample.

Sequencing used PBMCs. The receptor was derived from a woman between 40 and 55 years old in good health and CMV-seropositive. In this chain, TRBV28 is recombined with TRBJ1-1, and 9 junction bases match TRBD1. The CDR3 has the sequence CASSPGQGRTEAFF. The DNA reads as follows: TGTGCCAGCAGTCCGGGACAGGGAAGGACTGAAGCTTTCTTT.